A selection of T cell receptor beta chains follows, all from one sample in a study of CD4 T cells in relation to SARS-CoV-2 and coronaviruses. Antigens for these TCRs are unknown. Generated by immunoSEQ multiplex PCR, the TCRdb table keeps only in-frame clones and is missing some. The top ten clones hold approximately 20% of a sample with about 36,000 clones, 77% of them seen once. The material sequenced was memory CD4+ T cells from PBMCs, cultured in vitro. These receptors came from an adult with COVID-19. CDR3s include the opening cysteine and the closing phenylalanine or tryptophan. A D gene is named only where the DNA matches it firmly. A row's size may be missing; if present it is once, few, many or a size class.

TRBV5-1,NA,TRBJ1-1,NA,CASSLLTGQNTEAFF,TGCGCCAGCAGCCTACTGACAGGCCAGAACACTGAAGCTTTCTTT
TRBV7-9,few,TRBJ2-1,TRBD2,CASSRLAGATYNEQFF,TGTGCCAGCAGCAGACTAGCGGGAGCCACCTACAATGAGCAGTTCTTC
TRBV7-9,NA,TRBJ2-7,TRBD1,CASSFPPGDRVSYEQYF,TGTGCCAGCAGCTTCCCCCCCGGGGACAGGGTCTCCTACGAGCAGTACTTC
TRBV30,NA,TRBJ2-5,NA,CAWSTGGQETQYF,TGTGCCTGGAGTACAGGTGGGCAAGAGACCCAGTACTTC
TRBV11-1,NA,TRBJ2-7,TRBD2,CASSLIAGSSYEQYF,TGTGCCAGCAGTTTAATAGCGGGGAGCTCCTACGAGCAGTACTTC
TRBV5-6,NA,TRBJ1-3,NA,CASSPRGWGAGNTIYF,TGTGCCAGCAGCCCTCGGGGGTGGGGAGCTGGAAACACCATATATTTT
TRBV4-1,NA,TRBJ2-1,TRBD2,CASSHASGLQFF,TGCGCCAGCAGCCATGCTAGCGGCCTTCAGTTCTTC
TRBV4-1,NA,TRBJ2-7,NA,CASSRGGSPYEQYF,TGCGCCAGCAGCCGTGGGGGATCCCCCTACGAGCAGTACTTC
TRBV12-3/TRBV12-4,NA,TRBJ1-5,NA,CASRTRGNQPQHF,TGTGCCAGCAGAACCAGGGGAAATCAGCCCCAGCATTTT
TRBV5-1,once,TRBJ2-7,NA,CASSLGWSTNYEQYF,TGCGCCAGCAGCTTGGGATGGAGTACTAACTACGAGCAGTACTTC
TRBV7-2,NA,TRBJ1-4,NA,CASSASWGRGPATNEKLFF,TGTGCCAGCAGCGCTTCTTGGGGTCGGGGGCCTGCAACTAATGAAAAACTGTTTTTT
TRBV5-1,NA,TRBJ2-3,TRBD2,CASSLQAGGVADTQYF,TGCGCCAGCAGCTTGCAAGCGGGAGGGGTAGCAGATACGCAGTATTTT
TRBV2,NA,TRBJ2-5,TRBD2,CASSKTSGTVQETQYF,TGTGCCAGCAGTAAAACTAGCGGGACAGTCCAAGAGACCCAGTACTTC
TRBV10-2,few,TRBJ2-5,TRBD2,CASSELSLAEQETQYF,TGCGCCAGCAGTGAGTTGTCACTAGCGGAACAAGAGACCCAGTACTTC
TRBV10-3,few,TRBJ1-3,NA,CAITGSGSGNTIYF,TGTGCCATCACTGGAAGTGGCTCTGGAAACACCATATATTTT
TRBV28,NA,TRBJ1-5,TRBD1,CASTKQGANSNQPQHF,TGTGCCAGCACTAAACAGGGGGCGAATAGCAATCAGCCCCAGCATTTT
TRBV3-1/TRBV3-2,NA,TRBJ2-7,TRBD2,CASSRWTSGRSDEQYF,TGTGCCAGCAGCCGGTGGACTAGCGGGAGGTCGGACGAGCAGTACTTC
TRBV5-6,NA,TRBJ2-2,NA,CASSPRQGNAGELFF,TGTGCCAGCAGCCCCCGCCAGGGTAATGCCGGGGAGCTGTTTTTT
TRBV11-2,NA,TRBJ2-5,TRBD2,CASSPRLAGGWETQYF,TGTGCCAGCAGCCCCCGACTAGCGGGAGGTTGGGAGACCCAGTACTTC
TRBV7-2,NA,TRBJ2-3,NA,CASSRQLRDTQYF,TGTGCCAGCAGCAGACAGTTACGAGATACGCAGTATTTT
TRBV7-2,NA,TRBJ2-5,NA,CASSFRRSGETQYF,TGTGCCAGCAGCTTTAGACGGTCCGGGGAGACCCAGTACTTC
TRBV2,once,TRBJ2-1,TRBD2,CVSGGSQAGTYNEQFF,TGTGTAAGCGGGGGAAGCCAAGCGGGAACCTACAATGAGCAGTTCTTC
TRBV2,NA,TRBJ2-2,NA,CASLGLTELFF,TGTGCCAGCCTCGGACTCACGGAGCTGTTTTTT
TRBV28,NA,TRBJ1-2,NA,CASSRRSGPLAANYGYTF,TGTGCCAGCAGTCGTCGGTCAGGGCCACTCGCGGCTAACTATGGCTACACCTTC
TRBV5-1,once,TRBJ2-2,NA,CASSLTSHGTGELFF,TGCGCCAGCAGCTTGACCTCCCACGGAACCGGGGAGCTGTTTTTT
TRBV18,few,TRBJ2-2,TRBD1,CASSPNSGQGASGELFF,TGTGCCAGCTCACCAAATTCGGGACAGGGAGCAAGCGGGGAGCTGTTTTTT
TRBV10-3,NA,TRBJ1-2,NA,CAIRANYGYTF,TGTGCCATCAGGGCTAACTATGGCTACACCTTC